The 17 T cell receptor beta chains given below trace back to one sample, sequenced in a study of blood T cells in healthy people across ages. It was with a sample-barcoded 5' primer and a J-beta primer mix that a second PCR of roughly 7 to 12 cycles was run. One entry per CDR3 protein results from TCRdb running MiXCR on the 5' RACE reads. This table holds fewer than 800,000 distinct CDR3 sequences, approximately 21% found once. The sequenced sample was blood. The receptors stem from a man aged 70 or older in good health.

This clonotype has ten or more counts. The V and J genes are TRBV7-6 and TRBJ2-5; D unclear. CDR1 and CDR2 from the germline V gene are SGHVS and FNYEAQ. The CDR3 runs 13 residues. V lost 4 bases and J lost 5, with 11 bases in between. This CDR3 reads CASSSTGFETQYF. The CDR3, as DNA: TGTGCCAGCAGCTCGACCGGATTCGAGACCCAGTACTTC.

As DNA, the CDR3 is TGCAGTGCTAGAGATTTTGGCGGAAGCTCCTACGAGCAGTACTTC. It encodes CSARDFGGSSYEQYF. This rearrangement joins TRBV20-1 to TRBJ2-7, with D unresolved. Germline loops: CDR1 DFQATT, CDR2 SNEGSKA (reference sequence). The CDR3 covers 15 residues. V dropped 0 bases and J dropped 0 bases, with 12 bases sitting between them.

This clonotype was seen many times. The genes are TRBV6-6 and TRBJ2-5, with TRBD1 matching 7 bases. This CDR3 has 15 amino acids. Per germline, CDR1 MNHNY and CDR2 SVGAGI (reference sequence). The V and J ends lost 7 bases and 3 bases, in that order; junction bases with no gene match: 11. CDR3 DNA: TGTGCCAGCACTGAACCCGGGACAGCCAAAGAGACCCAGTACTTC. It codes for CASTEPGTAKETQYF.

This clonotype came up a few times. The CDR3 DNA reads as TGTGCCAGCAGCCAAGATAGATCCTCCCGCACAGATACGCAGTATTTT. This codes for CASSQDRSSRTDTQYF. The J gene is TRBJ2-3, the V gene TRBV14; D remains ambiguous. There are 16 residues in the CDR3. The V end was cut by 0 bases, the J end by 1 base, with 11 bases between. Germline loops: CDR1 SGHDN, CDR2 FVKESK.

This chain joins TRBV6-1 and TRBJ2-1, with TRBD1 matching over 8 bases. Germline V gene lookup returns CDR1 MNHNS and CDR2 SASEGT. This CDR3 is 16 amino acids long. Losses at the gene ends were 2 bases for V and 4 bases for J; bases not matched to a gene: 7. CDR3 in DNA: TGTGCCAGCAGTGAAAGGCGGACAGGGACTTACAATGAGCAGTTCTTC. The encoded protein is CASSERRTGTYNEQFF.

This clonotype appeared a few times. This sequence joins TRBV5-6 and TRBJ2-1; maybe TRBD2 (6 bases). This CDR3 is built from 16 residues. Trimming pared 0 bases from V and 1 base from J, leaving 11 bases between. Germline values: CDR1 SGHDT, CDR2 YYEEEE. The CDR3 DNA is TGTGCCAGCAGCTTGGGTCTAGCGTGGTCCTACAATGAGCAGTTCTTC. Translating it yields CASSLGLAWSYNEQFF.

This clonotype was detected a few times. The genes are TRBV5-1 and TRBJ2-5; 9 nucleotides line up with TRBD2. This CDR3 has 17 amino acids. Germline V gene lookup returns CDR1 SGHRS and CDR2 YFSETQ. V shed 1 base, J shed 3 bases, and the junction held 10 bases outside the gene matches. Here the CDR3 reads CASSLIGLAGREETQYF. The DNA for the CDR3 is TGCGCCAGCAGCTTGATCGGTCTAGCGGGAAGAGAAGAGACCCAGTACTTC. The full variable domain, completed using reference TRBV5-1 and TRBJ2-5, is KAGVTQTPRYLIKTRGQQVTLSCSPISGHRSVSWYQQTPGQGLQFLFEYFSETQRNKGNFPGRFSGRQFSNSRSEMNVSTLELGDSALYLCASSLIGLAGREETQYFGPGTRLLVL.

As DNA, the CDR3 is TGCAGTGCTAGAGATCCGGGACCCCAAAAACCTTCGTGGACGCAGTATTTT. Translating it yields CSARDPGPQKPSWTQYF. V and J are TRBV20-1 and TRBJ2-3, with D perhaps TRBD1 or TRBD2 (5 bases each). CDR1 and CDR2 from the germline V gene are DFQATT and SNEGSKA (reference sequence). Trimming cost V 0 bases and J 9 bases, with 25 bases left between them. The CDR3 length is 17 residues.

This chain uses TRBV5-1 with TRBJ2-6, with D perhaps TRBD1 (6 bases). The CDR3 totals 16 residues. CDR1 and CDR2 (germline): SGHRS, YFSETQ. V was clipped by 0 bases and J by 2 bases, with 9 bases between them. The CDR3 coding sequence is TGCGCCAGCAGCTTGGAAGGGGACACTGGGGCCAACGTCCTGACTTTC. Translated: CASSLEGDTGANVLTF. Filled out from reference TRBV5-1 and TRBJ2-6, the complete variable domain reads KAGVTQTPRYLIKTRGQQVTLSCSPISGHRSVSWYQQTPGQGLQFLFEYFSETQRNKGNFPGRFSGRQFSNSRSEMNVSTLELGDSALYLCASSLEGDTGANVLTFGAGSRLTVL.

The chain recombines TRBV5-1 with TRBJ2-1; 8 bases are a match to TRBD2. With V trimmed by 4 bases and J by 0 bases, 9 bases remained unmatched. The CDR3 sequence is 17 residues long. Per germline, CDR1 SGHRS and CDR2 YFSETQ. The CDR3 loop is CASSPAGSGSSYNEQFF. The CDR3 DNA follows: TGCGCCAGCAGCCCGGCCGGAAGCGGGAGCTCCTACAATGAGCAGTTCTTC.

The gene calls are TRBV20-1 and TRBJ2-1; 10 nucleotides line up with TRBD2. The J call is uncertain, as TRBJ2-5 better fits the DNA end. Germline loops: CDR1 DFQATT, CDR2 SNEGSKA (reference sequence). There are 17 residues in the CDR3. This chain's CDR3 is CSASAPGLAPQWETQYF. As DNA, the CDR3 is TGCAGTGCTAGCGCACCGGGACTAGCGCCTCAATGGGAGACCCAGTACTTC.

V usage is TRBV4-1 and J usage is TRBJ2-3; maybe TRBD1 (6 bases). This CDR3 is 16 amino acids long. Germline CDR1 MGHRA, CDR2 YSYEKL. V shed 2 bases and J shed 2 bases, with 14 bases lying between them. The CDR3 nucleotides are TGCGCCAGCAGCCAAAAAGGGGGAGTAGTCACAGATACGCAGTATTTT. It encodes CASSQKGGVVTDTQYF.

As to this clonotype: No conserved phenylalanine or tryptophan ends this CDR3, so it is likely a read error. The rearrangement uses TRBV2 and TRBJ1-5, with D perhaps TRBD1 (5 bases). CDR3 size: 13 residues. CDR1 and CDR2 from the germline V gene are SNHLY and FYNNEI. Trimming shortened V by 6 bases and J by 6 bases, and 12 bases separated the two germline ends. The CDR3 spells CASSGQGSQPQHL. Written as DNA, the CDR3 is TGTGCCAGCAGCGGCCAGGGAAGTCAGCCCCAGCATCTT.

This chain connects TRBV6-2 or TRBV6-3 to TRBJ2-1, with D possibly matching TRBD1 (6 bases). The J call may be incorrect, as the DNA end agrees better with TRBJ2-5. This CDR3 region has 15 residues. Germline V gene sequence: CDR1 MNHEY, CDR2 SVGEGT. The CDR3 DNA reads as TGTGCCAGCAGTTACGCTTGGACAGACCAAGAGACCCAGTACTTC. Its translation is CASSYAWTDQETQYF.

The chain recombines TRBV20-1 with TRBJ2-7, with 10 bases fitting TRBD2. The V and J ends lost 0 bases and 3 bases, in that order; junction bases with no gene match: 14. The CDR3 totals 18 residues. Germline V gene lookup returns CDR1 DFQATT and CDR2 SNEGSKA (reference sequence). The CDR3 DNA sequence: TGCAGTGCTAGAGACCTTCTAGCGGGAGATCGCTGGGTCTACGAGCAGTACTTC. This encodes CSARDLLAGDRWVYEQYF.

The V call is TRBV6-6, the J call TRBJ1-5; D not resolved. This CDR3 has 14 residues. Trimming removed 0 bases from V and 9 bases from J, with 12 bases in between. Germline CDR1 MNHNY, CDR2 SVGAGI (reference sequence). The CDR3 nucleotides read TGTGCCAGCAGTTACTCCACCCGGGCTTCGCCCCAGCATTTT. Residues: CASSYSTRASPQHF.

The CDR3 sequence: CAISESGRAEQFF. CDR3 in DNA: TGTGCCATCAGTGAGTCGGGGAGGGCCGAGCAGTTCTTC. The V gene is TRBV10-3, the J gene TRBJ2-1; the match to TRBD2 covers 7 bases. Trimming at V came to 0 bases and at J to 10 bases, leaving 3 bases not matched to a gene. Germline V gives CDR1 ENHRY, CDR2 SYGVKD. The CDR3 spans 13 residues.